The T cell receptor beta chain under discussion was sequenced for a study of radiotherapy plus CTLA-4 blockade in lung cancer (dated by TCRdb to between 2018 and 2020). With respect to the entire study: Among enrolled patients, under 20% had an objective response and roughly 31% reached disease control.

Measured from the cysteine to the phenylalanine, the CDR3 is 12 residues long. Only the CDR3 region is kept as DNA, spanning 36 bases read in frame from base 1. The germline ends are 12 bases apart after V is trimmed by 5 bases and J by 10 bases. The germline V gene sets CDR1 to MNHEY and CDR2 to SVGAGI. In the case of this clone: Its antigen is currently not known. Base qualities are not provided; no much larger clone lies one nucleotide away.

Library preparation used the immunoSEQ multiplex PCR assay. This is the immuneACCESS table as TCRdb keeps it, with only in-frame sequences that have V and J called. A part of the clones is gone; compared with another copy, unresolved V genes explain less than half, and the rest is unexplained. In all, the sample holds about 86,000 clones, and around 83% of those were seen once. The top ten clonotypes cover 0.65% to 0.95% of the sample. The full study reports these points: After treatment with radiotherapy and ipilimumab, TCR clones that originated in tumors expanded in peripheral blood. The strongest predictors of response, as reported, were early dynamic changes in blood T cell clones along with a rise in serum interferon-beta after radiation.

Focal radiation therapy combined with CTLA-4 blockade (ipilimumab) was tested in patients with chemo-refractory metastatic non-small-cell lung cancer. The sequence was collected from a human donor with non-small cell lung cancer who had stable disease on radiotherapy plus ipilimumab. The sample consisted of peripheral blood, taken from a patient treated with radiotherapy plus ipilimumab. The rearrangement combines TRBV6-5 with TRBJ2-1; the D gene remains uncertain. DNA sequence: TGTGCCAGCAGTCCCTCTAGGTGGGAGCAGTTCTTC. Translation gives CASSPSRWEQFF.